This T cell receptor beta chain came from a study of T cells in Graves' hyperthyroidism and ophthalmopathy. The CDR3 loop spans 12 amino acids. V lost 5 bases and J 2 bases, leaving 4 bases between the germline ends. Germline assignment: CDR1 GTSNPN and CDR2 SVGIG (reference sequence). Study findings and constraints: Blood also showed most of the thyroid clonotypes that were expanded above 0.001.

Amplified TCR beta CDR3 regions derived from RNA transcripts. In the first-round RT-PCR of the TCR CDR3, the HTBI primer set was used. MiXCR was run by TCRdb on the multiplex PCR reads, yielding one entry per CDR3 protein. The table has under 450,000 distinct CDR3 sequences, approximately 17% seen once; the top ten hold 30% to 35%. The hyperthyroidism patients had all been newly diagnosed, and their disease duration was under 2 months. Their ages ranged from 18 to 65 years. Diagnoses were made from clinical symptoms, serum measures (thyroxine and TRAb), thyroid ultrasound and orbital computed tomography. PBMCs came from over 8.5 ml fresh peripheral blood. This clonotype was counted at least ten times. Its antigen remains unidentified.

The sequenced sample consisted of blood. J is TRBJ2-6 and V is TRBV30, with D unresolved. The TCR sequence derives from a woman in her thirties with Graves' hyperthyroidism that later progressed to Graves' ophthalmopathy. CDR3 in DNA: TGTGCCTGGGAAACTGGGGCCAACGTCCTGACTTTC. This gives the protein CAWETGANVLTF.